The 10 T cell receptor beta chains below all came from one sample that was sequenced in a study of shared clonotypes between healthy human individuals. The repertoire was sequenced with immunoSEQ multiplex PCR; TCRdb's copy has only in-frame clones and lacks some. The table lists about 1 million clones, under 80% of them singletons. Sequenced input: memory CD4+ T cells sorted from blood. Stated subset: CD45RA-negative fraction. The receptors shown here come from a man between 18 and 29 years old in good health.

This chain uses TRBV11-2 with TRBJ2-7, with 9 positions matching TRBD2. Germline V gives CDR1 SGHAT, CDR2 FQNNGV. The trim removed 1 base at V and 3 bases at J, leaving 4 bases unmatched. The CDR3 length is 15 residues. The CDR3 region is CASSLGVAGVYEQYF. The CDR3 coding sequence is TGTGCCAGCAGCTTAGGGGTAGCGGGGGTCTACGAGCAGTACTTC.

J is TRBJ1-6 and V is TRBV19; 10 nucleotides agree with TRBD1. Germline V gene data show CDR1 as LNHDA and CDR2 as SQIVND (reference sequence). The CDR3 extends over 16 amino acids. Unmatched junction bases numbered 9, after V lost 6 bases and J lost 7 bases. The CDR3, as DNA: TGTGCCAGTAGCCTAGGGGACAGGGGAACAAATTCACCCCTCCACTTT. It specifies CASSLGDRGTNSPLHF.

This chain links TRBV9 with TRBJ1-2; no firm D call. This CDR3 region has 14 residues. Germline V CDR1 and CDR2: SGDLS, YYNGEE. The V end lost 0 bases, the J end lost 4 bases, and 10 bases lay between the germline ends. The CDR3 spells CASSVDSGTYGYTF. The DNA of the CDR3 is TGTGCCAGCAGCGTAGATTCAGGAACCTATGGCTACACCTTC.

The CDR3 DNA is TGTGCCAGCGGGGGGGACAGGGGCGCCTATCAGCCCCAGCATTTT. Amino acid sequence: CASGGDRGAYQPQHF. This rearrangement joins TRBV2 to TRBJ1-5; 10 bases fit TRBD1. The germline gives CDR1 SNHLY, CDR2 FYNNEI. The CDR3 extends over 15 amino acids. With 8 bases clipped from V and 5 bases from J, the junction kept 9 bases outside the gene matches.

V usage is TRBV6-5 and J usage is TRBJ1-5, with D perhaps matching TRBD1 (5 bases). Germline lookup yields CDR1 MNHEY and CDR2 SVGAGI. This CDR3 spans 14 amino acids. The ends were cut back, 6 bases at V and 3 bases at J, with 12 bases in the middle. The chain's CDR3 is CASSPGIINQPQHF. For the CDR3, the DNA is TGTGCCAGCAGCCCAGGGATCATCAATCAGCCCCAGCATTTT.

Regarding this clone: One junction end disagrees with the germline gene, perhaps due to a read error. The chain uses TRBV5-4 and TRBJ2-5, with D uncertain. The better agreement between TRBJ2-7 and the DNA end casts doubt on the J call. The CDR3 consists of 14 residues. In germline, CDR1 is SGHNT, CDR2 YYREEE (reference sequence). CDR3 loop: CASRLDRASYEQYF. The CDR3 DNA reads as TGTGCCAGCAGATTGGACCGGGCTTCCTACGAGCAGTACTTC.

The gene calls are TRBV9 and TRBJ1-2, with 7 bases identical to TRBD1. The CDR3 has 14 residues. V dropped 6 bases and J dropped 0; count of bases not matched to a gene: 5. Per the germline V gene, CDR1 is SGDLS and CDR2 is YYNGEE. The CDR3 here is CASNPGGSNYGYTF. In DNA form, the CDR3 reads TGTGCCAGCAACCCAGGGGGGTCTAACTATGGCTACACCTTC.

In DNA, the CDR3 is TGTGCCAGCAGCTTATCTGGGCGGCACAATGAGCAGTTCTTC. It yields the protein CASSLSGRHNEQFF. J is TRBJ2-1 and V is TRBV7-9; the D is unclear. V dropped 2 bases and J dropped 5 bases, with 10 bases sitting between them. Germline V gene data show CDR1 as SEHNR and CDR2 as FQNEAQ (reference sequence). This CDR3 comprises 14 residues.

The genes are TRBV30 and TRBJ2-7; possible D gene TRBD2, 5 bases. The V gene lost 4 bases and the J gene lost 4 bases, with 17 bases spanning the gap. The germline V gene has CDR1 GTSNPN and CDR2 SVGIG (reference sequence). This CDR3 is 14 amino acids long. The CDR3 loop reads CAWNKPGGRYEQYF. DNA for the CDR3: TGTGCCTGGAATAAACCCGGTGGGAGATACGAGCAGTACTTC. The full variable domain, completed using reference TRBV30 and TRBJ2-7, is SQTIHQWPATLVQPVGSPLSLECTVEGTSNPNLYWYRQAAGRGLQLLFYSVGIGQISSEVPQNLSASRPQDRQFILSSKKLLLSDSGFYLCAWNKPGGRYEQYFGPGTRLTVT.

The chain couples TRBV9 to TRBJ2-3; 9 nucleotides line up with TRBD2. Losses at the gene ends were 4 bases for V and 1 base for J; bases not matched to a gene: 4. The CDR3 runs 15 residues. The germline V gene encodes CDR1 SGDLS and CDR2 YYNGEE. Written as DNA, the CDR3 is TGTGCCAGCAGCTCCTCTAGCGGGGGCACAGATACGCAGTATTTT. Protein: CASSSSSGGTDTQYF. Full variable domain (outside the CDR3, taken from reference TRBV9 and TRBJ2-3): DSGVTQTPKHLITATGQRVTLRCSPRSGDLSVYWYQQSLDQGLQFLIQYYNGEERAKGNILERFSAQQFPDLHSELNLSSLELGDSALYFCASSSSSGGTDTQYFGPGTRLTVL.